Below, 25 T cell receptor beta chains from the same sample are listed, as sequenced in a study of blood T cell repertoires in COVID-19. Libraries were prepared by immunoSEQ multiplex PCR; TCRdb keeps only in-frame clonotypes and omits some of them. Of 80,000 to 130,000 clones detected, 86% appear once; the ten largest clones hold under 3.5%. The source material was PBMCs or T cells enriched from blood (not recorded which). These receptors were collected from a woman between 45 and 60 years old who had recovered from COVID-19.

The V call is TRBV7-2, the J call TRBJ2-2, with D possibly being TRBD2 (6 bases). The CDR3 is made up of 14 amino acids. V lost 8 bases, J lost 5 bases, and 15 bases lay in between. CDR1 is SGHTA, CDR2 FQGNSA, per germline. The CDR3 DNA is TGTGCCAGCCCGGAGGGAGGAAGGACCGGGGAGCTGTTTTTT. As protein: CASPEGGRTGELFF.

This clone has only a few counts. V is TRBV19 and J is TRBJ2-7; possibly TRBD1 for D (6 bases). The CDR3 sequence is 13 residues long. Deletions cut 6 bases from V and 0 bases from J, with 9 bases between. In germline, CDR1 is LNHDA, CDR2 SQIVND (reference sequence). CDR3 amino acids: CASRHRDSYEQYF. For the CDR3, the DNA is TGTGCCAGTAGACACAGGGACTCCTACGAGCAGTACTTC.

V is TRBV5-5 and J is TRBJ1-4; weak D call: TRBD1 (6 bases). CDR3 size: 16 residues. V lost 1 base and J 2 bases, leaving 12 bases between the germline ends. Germline V lookup: CDR1 SGHKS, CDR2 YYEKEE (reference sequence). The chain's CDR3 is CASSLQTGATNEKLFF. CDR3 DNA sequence: TGTGCCAGCAGCTTGCAGACAGGCGCGACTAATGAAAAACTGTTTTTT.

This clone appeared a single time. The gene calls are TRBV5-6 and TRBJ1-2; D might be TRBD1 (5 bases). This CDR3 spans 12 amino acids. Trimming removed 4 bases from V and 12 bases from J, with 16 bases in between. Germline V CDR1 and CDR2: SGHDT, YYEEEE. This chain's CDR3 is CASSDQGRSDTF. CDR3 nucleotides: TGTGCCAGCAGCGACCAGGGTCGCAGCGACACCTTC.

A single count supports this clone. This rearrangement joins TRBV15 to TRBJ1-1, with 11 bases matching TRBD1. V shed 5 bases, J shed 3 bases, and the junction held 5 bases outside the gene matches. The CDR3 has 15 residues. The germline CDR1 and CDR2 sequences are LNHNV and YYDKDF (reference sequence). The CDR3 protein is CATSEGDRGDTEAFF. For the CDR3, the DNA is TGTGCCACCAGCGAAGGGGACAGGGGGGACACTGAAGCTTTCTTT.

This clone was seen once. The gene calls are TRBV10-1 and TRBJ1-6; 12 positions match TRBD1. CDR3 size: 17 residues. The germline CDR1 and CDR2 sequences are WNHNN and SYGVQD (reference sequence). J was trimmed by 4 bases and V by 4 bases; bases with no gene match: 5. Here the CDR3 DNA reads TGCGCCAGCAGTGGGGACAGGGGGCCCCCTTATAATTCACCCCTCCACTTT. Amino acids: CASSGDRGPPYNSPLHF.

V and J are TRBV5-1 and TRBJ1-5; the D gene is possibly TRBD1 (5 bases). The V end lost 0 bases, the J end lost 1 base, and 8 bases lay between the germline ends. The CDR3 length is 15 residues. Germline V gives CDR1 SGHRS, CDR2 YFSETQ. The CDR3 is CASSLDQGSNQPQHF. In DNA form, the CDR3 reads TGCGCCAGCAGCTTGGACCAGGGAAGCAATCAGCCCCAGCATTTT.

The chain couples TRBV30 to TRBJ1-1; D might be TRBD1 (5 bases). CDR3 length equals 14 residues. CDR1 and CDR2 (germline): GTSNPN, SVGIG (reference sequence). The V and J ends lost 0 bases and 0 bases respectively, with 8 bases between them. The CDR3 reads CAWSVRQLNTEAFF. Here the CDR3 DNA reads TGTGCCTGGAGTGTTAGACAGTTGAACACTGAAGCTTTCTTT.

V and J are TRBV5-4 and TRBJ1-1, with D unresolved. V was pared by 0 bases and J by 0 bases, with 9 bases between. The germline V gene encodes CDR1 SGHNT and CDR2 YYREEE (reference sequence). This CDR3 comprises 15 residues. DNA of the CDR3: TGTGCCAGCAGCTTGGATCCAAGCATGAACACTGAAGCTTTCTTT. Amino acid sequence: CASSLDPSMNTEAFF.

The chain couples TRBV28 to TRBJ2-1; D is unresolved. Germline V gene data show CDR1 as MDHEN and CDR2 as SYDVKM. Trimming took 6 bases from V and 2 from J, leaving 14 bases between them. The CDR3 runs to 15 residues. The CDR3 DNA reads TGTGCCAGCAGGGCGAGGTTTTCGACCTACAATGAGCAGTTCTTC. Translating it yields CASRARFSTYNEQFF.

The chain has TRBV27 and TRBJ2-5; no firm D call. This CDR3 contains 14 residues. The germline V gene encodes CDR1 MNHEY and CDR2 SMNVEV (reference sequence). The V gene lost 2 bases and the J gene lost 2 bases, with 9 bases spanning the gap. This chain's CDR3 is CASSLLAGQETQYF. The CDR3 DNA sequence: TGTGCCAGCAGTTTACTCGCCGGGCAAGAGACCCAGTACTTC.

This clone has just a few counts. The J gene is TRBJ2-3, the V gene TRBV19, with D uncertain. This CDR3 region has 13 residues. V shed 7 bases and J shed 6 bases, with 14 bases lying between them. Germline CDR1 is LNHDA and CDR2 is SQIVND (reference sequence). The CDR3 bases are TGTGCCAGTAAGAGGCTAGGTGGGGATACGCAGTATTTT. Its protein is CASKRLGGDTQYF.

This clone showed up just once. V and J are TRBV5-1 and TRBJ1-1; 7 bases are shared with TRBD1. CDR3 length: 15 residues. Germline assignment: CDR1 SGHRS and CDR2 YFSETQ. J lost 2 bases, V lost 3 bases, and 7 bases had no gene match. This CDR3 reads CASSSGRQGNTEAFF. CDR3 nucleotides: TGCGCCAGCAGCTCGGGTCGACAGGGAAACACTGAAGCTTTCTTT.

The CDR3 DNA sequence: TGTGCCAGCAGTTCCCCCGATAGCGGGGGGCGGACTGAAGCTTTCTTT. It encodes CASSSPDSGGRTEAFF. The V call is TRBV6-5, the J call TRBJ1-1; weak D call: TRBD1 (6 bases). CDR1 is MNHEY, CDR2 SVGAGI, per germline. This CDR3 region has 16 residues. Between the trimmed V and J ends, which lost 4 bases and 5 bases, there was a span of 20 bases.

The chain recombines TRBV19 with TRBJ2-1; 7 bases align to TRBD2. This CDR3 is 13 amino acids long. V lost 7 bases and J lost 12; bases outside the gene matches: 12. Germline V gene sequence: CDR1 LNHDA, CDR2 SQIVND (reference sequence). The CDR3 bases are TGTGCCAGTACCTCTAGCGGACCCTTCGGGCAGTTCTTC. Its translation is CASTSSGPFGQFF.

This sequence joins TRBV9 and TRBJ2-1; TRBD1 might be the D (7 bases). The CDR3 contains 15 residues. V was trimmed by 5 bases and J by 2 bases, leaving 14 bases between them. Germline-derived CDR1 and CDR2 are SGDLS and YYNGEE. CDR3 DNA: TGTGCCAGCAGTAGGCGGGACAGCCCCTACAATGAGCAGTTCTTC. It translates to CASSRRDSPYNEQFF.

This chain links TRBV7-9 with TRBJ1-2; TRBD1 aligns across 11 bases. CDR3 length: 15 residues. Germline CDR1 is SEHNR and CDR2 is FQNEAQ (reference sequence). Trimming took 5 bases from V and 7 from J; bases not matched to a gene: 9. CDR3 sequence: CASSPSDRGRRGYTF. Here the CDR3 DNA reads TGTGCCAGCAGCCCCTCGGACAGGGGGCGGCGTGGCTACACCTTC.

The rearrangement uses TRBV7-9 and TRBJ2-1; TRBD2 agrees at 10 bases. With V trimmed by 5 bases and J by 7 bases, 8 bases remained unmatched. This CDR3 has 15 residues. Per germline, CDR1 SEHNR and CDR2 FQNEAQ (reference sequence). CDR3 sequence: CASSQTSGVWNEQFF. The CDR3 nucleotides are TGTGCCAGCAGCCAAACTAGCGGGGTGTGGAATGAGCAGTTCTTC.

The rearrangement joins TRBV9 to TRBJ2-1; D gene ambiguous. The CDR3 runs to 15 residues. Between the trimmed V and J ends, which lost 1 base and 3 bases, there was a span of 11 bases. CDR1 SGDLS and CDR2 YYNGEE come from the germline V gene. The CDR3 here is CASSVLGTGYNEQFF. The CDR3 DNA is TGTGCCAGCAGCGTATTAGGTACGGGCTACAATGAGCAGTTCTTC.

J is TRBJ1-4 and V is TRBV30; the match to TRBD1 covers 7 bases. The V and J ends lost 3 bases and 1 base, in that order; junction bases with no gene match: 5. CDR1 and CDR2 from the germline V gene are GTSNPN and SVGIG (reference sequence). This CDR3 contains 15 residues. This CDR3 is CAWSPWDRTNEKLFF. The CDR3, as DNA: TGTGCCTGGAGCCCCTGGGACAGAACTAATGAAAAACTGTTTTTT.

This chain links TRBV5-1 with TRBJ2-7; possible D gene TRBD1, 5 bases. Germline CDR1 and CDR2: SGHRS and YFSETQ. This CDR3 spans 13 amino acids. Trimming removed 0 bases at V and 6 bases at J, with 10 bases between. This CDR3 reads CASSLDQGPEQYF. The CDR3 coding sequence is TGCGCCAGCAGCTTGGATCAGGGTCCCGAGCAGTACTTC.

The V call is TRBV11-2, the J call TRBJ1-2; 7 nucleotides line up with TRBD1. With V trimmed by 5 bases and J by 6 bases, 9 bases remained unmatched. Germline CDR1 is SGHAT and CDR2 is FQNNGV. The CDR3 length is 14 residues. The chain's CDR3 is CASSAGGQTNGYTF. The CDR3 region has the DNA TGTGCCAGCAGCGCAGGGGGGCAGACTAATGGCTACACCTTC. Complete variable domain (other parts from reference TRBV11-2 and TRBJ1-2): EAGVAQSPRYKIIEKRQSVAFWCNPISGHATLYWYQQILGQGPKLLIQFQNNGVVDDSQLPKDRFSAERLKGVDSTLKIQPAKLEDSAVYLCASSAGGQTNGYTFGSGTRLTVV.

CDR3 sequence: CASSESRDYEQYF. CDR3 sequence (DNA): TGCGCCAGCAGTGAGTCAAGAGACTACGAGCAGTACTTC. The V and J genes are TRBV10-1 and TRBJ2-7; D call uncertain. The CDR3 sequence is 13 residues long. V lost 0 bases and J 3 bases, leaving 6 bases between the germline ends. Germline lookup yields CDR1 WNHNN and CDR2 SYGVQD (reference sequence).

The chain employs TRBV10-3 and TRBJ1-1; 9 bases line up with TRBD1. The CDR3 is 15 residues long. CDR1 is ENHRY and CDR2 is SYGVKD in the germline V gene. J gave up 4 bases and V 4 bases, and 7 bases lay outside the gene matches. CDR3 residues: CAISGDRAVTTEAFF. In DNA form, the CDR3 reads TGTGCCATCAGTGGGGACAGGGCAGTGACCACTGAAGCTTTCTTT.

This chain connects TRBV28 to TRBJ2-7; TRBD1 might be the D (6 bases). The CDR3 has 13 residues. Germline lookup yields CDR1 MDHEN and CDR2 SYDVKM. Trimming cost V 2 bases and J 2 bases, with 7 bases left between them. The CDR3 region has the DNA TGTGCCAGCAGTTTACAGGGGACCTACGAGCAGTACTTC. Its translation is CASSLQGTYEQYF.